This TCR beta chain emerged from a study of blood T cell repertoires in COVID-19. Study-level information: The United States, Italy and Spain were the sources of the acute and convalescent COVID-19 samples. T cells, B-cell-depleted T cells, or PBMCs provided the cDNA or gDNA that served as material.

The J segment lost 1 base and the V segment lost 5 bases, leaving 6 bases of the junction unmatched. Germline CDR1 MGHRA, CDR2 YSYEKL. CDR3 length equals 16 residues. Under the authors' procedure: Quantification of nucleated cells was approximated via reference gene primer amplification. This table comes from immunoSEQ multiplex PCR, and its TCRdb copy is limited to in-frame clones, with some not included. From that table come the V and J calls and clone size; the DNA was used to work out D and trimming. Of more than 85,000 clones in the sample, approximately 80% are singletons; the top ten hold 8% to 10%.

This sequence joins TRBV4-1 and TRBJ2-2, with 8 bases that match TRBD2. The sequence was obtained from a woman between 70 and 85 years old with acute or convalescent COVID-19. Source material: peripheral blood. The CDR3 loop is CASSFERGMNTGELFF. For the CDR3, the DNA is TGCGCCAGCAGCTTCGAGCGGGGGATGAACACCGGGGAGCTGTTTTTT.